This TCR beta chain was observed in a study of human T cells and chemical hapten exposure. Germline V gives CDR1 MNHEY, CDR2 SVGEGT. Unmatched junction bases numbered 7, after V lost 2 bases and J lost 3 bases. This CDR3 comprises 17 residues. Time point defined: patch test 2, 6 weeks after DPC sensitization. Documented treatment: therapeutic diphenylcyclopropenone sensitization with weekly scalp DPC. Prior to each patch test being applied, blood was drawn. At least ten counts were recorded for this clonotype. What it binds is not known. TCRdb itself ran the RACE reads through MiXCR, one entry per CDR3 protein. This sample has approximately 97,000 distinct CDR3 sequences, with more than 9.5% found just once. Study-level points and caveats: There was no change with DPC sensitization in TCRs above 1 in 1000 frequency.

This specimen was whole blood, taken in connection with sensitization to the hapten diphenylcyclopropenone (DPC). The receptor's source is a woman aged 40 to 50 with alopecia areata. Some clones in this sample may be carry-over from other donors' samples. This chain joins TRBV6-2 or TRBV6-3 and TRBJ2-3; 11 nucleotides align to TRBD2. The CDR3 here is CASSYLAGGQGTDTQYF. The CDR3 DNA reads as TGTGCCAGCAGTTACCTAGCGGGAGGCCAGGGGACAGATACGCAGTATTTT.